Listed here are 22 T cell receptor beta chains from one sample, sequenced in a study of cytomegalovirus exposure and HLA in healthy donors. With 60 Vbeta and 13 Jbeta primers, the PCR was carried out. Sequencing was performed with immunoSEQ multiplex PCR; in TCRdb, only in-frame clones are kept and a portion is missing. Of more than 200,000 clones in the sample, 70% to 85% were seen once. Specimen: PBMCs. These TCRs come from a girl aged 2 to 9 in good health and CMV-seronegative.

This chain joins TRBV30 and TRBJ1-5, with 8 bases matching TRBD1. The CDR3 has 16 residues. The germline CDR1 and CDR2 sequences are GTSNPN and SVGIG (reference sequence). Trimming cost V 1 base and J 6 bases; bases outside gene matches: 11. In DNA, the CDR3 is TGTGCCTGGAGTGACCGTTCAGGGGGCGCGGGTCAGCCCCAGCATTTT. Translating gives CAWSDRSGGAGQPQHF.

The rearrangement links TRBV19 to TRBJ1-3, with 7 positions matching TRBD1. The CDR3 length is 16 residues. Trimming removed 3 bases from V and 0 bases from J; junction bases left unmatched: 5. Germline V gene sequence: CDR1 LNHDA, CDR2 SQIVND (reference sequence). The CDR3 nucleotides are TGTGCCAGTAGTATGGGGGACAGCTACTCTGGAAACACCATATATTTT. Translation gives CASSMGDSYSGNTIYF.

The rearrangement uses TRBV5-6 and TRBJ2-1; TRBD2 agrees at 9 bases. V gave up 2 bases and J gave up 4 bases; unmatched junction bases: 4. This CDR3 comprises 15 residues. Germline V gene data show CDR1 as SGHDT and CDR2 as YYEEEE. CDR3 coding DNA: TGTGCCAGCAGCTTCGAGACTAGCGGATACAATGAGCAGTTCTTC. This codes for CASSFETSGYNEQFF.

The chain combines TRBV7-2 with TRBJ2-7, with no clear D. Trimming shortened V by 5 bases and J by 0 bases, and 11 bases separated the two germline ends. The CDR3 covers 14 residues. Germline V CDR1 and CDR2: SGHTA, FQGNSA. The CDR3 spells CASSPTYSSYEQYF. The CDR3 DNA follows: TGTGCCAGCAGCCCTACCTACAGCTCCTACGAGCAGTACTTC.

The chain uses TRBV7-6 and TRBJ2-3, with 7 bases lining up with TRBD2. The CDR3 is made up of 16 amino acids. The germline V gene has CDR1 SGHVS and CDR2 FNYEAQ. Trimming removed 6 bases from V and 0 bases from J; junction bases left unmatched: 9. The CDR3 loop is CASSLVAGVSTDTQYF. CDR3 nucleotide sequence: TGTGCCAGCAGTCTAGTTGCGGGGGTGAGCACAGATACGCAGTATTTT.

Concerning this clone itself: The same CDR3 can be traced to other DNA sequences in this sample. The chain joins TRBV4-1 to TRBJ1-1; 7 nucleotides match TRBD1. Germline-derived CDR1 and CDR2 are MGHRA and YSYEKL. After removal of 3 bases from V and 0 bases from J, the junction contained 4 bases not matched to a gene. The CDR3 runs 15 residues. The CDR3: CASSQRQGMNTEAFF. CDR3 DNA sequence: TGCGCCAGCAGCCAGAGACAGGGTATGAACACTGAAGCTTTCTTT.

This sequence joins TRBV19 and TRBJ2-7; D ambiguous. V lost 1 base to trimming and J lost 3 bases, with 10 bases between them. CDR3 length: 14 amino acids. Germline V CDR1 and CDR2: LNHDA, SQIVND (reference sequence). The CDR3 DNA reads TGTGCCAGTAGTATAGGGTTCCCAGGCTACGAGCAGTACTTC. This gives the protein CASSIGFPGYEQYF.

The chain joins TRBV7-9 to TRBJ1-2, with a tentative D call TRBD1 (6 bases). The CDR3 spans 14 residues. Germline CDR1 reads SEHNR; CDR2 reads FQNEAQ (reference sequence). V was clipped by 4 bases and J by 2 bases, with 11 bases between them. In nucleotides, the CDR3 is TGTGCCAGCAGCTCCCCGGACAGAAACTATGGCTACACCTTC. Translation: CASSSPDRNYGYTF.

The chain couples TRBV11-2 to TRBJ1-5; D perhaps matches TRBD1 (5 bases). Per germline, CDR1 SGHAT and CDR2 FQNNGV. The CDR3 loop spans 16 amino acids. Trimming cost V 1 base and J 9 bases, with 19 bases left between them. For the CDR3, the DNA is TGTGCCAGCAGCTTAGCTCCGGGACCGGGGGTACCGCCCCAGCATTTT. Its protein product is CASSLAPGPGVPPQHF.

The CDR3 region has the DNA TGTGCCAGCCAGGGAAGGACAGATACGCAGTATTTT. This gives the protein CASQGRTDTQYF. The V and J genes are TRBV6-5 and TRBJ2-3, with D possibly being TRBD1 (5 bases). Trimming took 8 bases from V and 3 from J, leaving 9 bases between them. CDR1 MNHEY and CDR2 SVGAGI come from the germline V gene. There are 12 residues in the CDR3.

This chain joins TRBV7-9 and TRBJ1-6, with TRBD1 as a possible D gene (6 bases). Trimming pared 4 bases from V and 8 bases from J, leaving 15 bases between. The CDR3 extends over 15 amino acids. The germline gives CDR1 SEHNR, CDR2 FQNEAQ (reference sequence). CDR3 amino acids: CASSSSDRRDSPLHF. The CDR3 DNA reads TGTGCCAGCAGCTCATCAGACAGGCGAGATTCACCCCTCCACTTT.

This clone was recorded a few times. V gene TRBV19 combines with J gene TRBJ1-2; D unclear. V was clipped by 5 bases and J by 6 bases, with 16 bases between them. CDR3 length: 14 residues. Germline CDR1 reads LNHDA; CDR2 reads SQIVND (reference sequence). In DNA form, the CDR3 reads TGTGCCAGTAGTCTCCCCTTTAAACACGATGGCTACACCTTC. It encodes CASSLPFKHDGYTF.

V and J are TRBV6-5 and TRBJ2-2; maybe TRBD1 (6 bases). Germline V gives CDR1 MNHEY, CDR2 SVGAGI. Deletions cut 6 bases from V and 1 base from J, with 12 bases between. The CDR3 contains 15 residues. CDR3 in amino acids: CASRATGRNTGELFF. The CDR3 bases are TGTGCCAGCAGGGCGACAGGAAGGAACACCGGGGAGCTGTTTTTT.

The chain couples TRBV6-6 to TRBJ1-3; 7 positions agree with TRBD1. The CDR3 is made up of 16 amino acids. CDR1 and CDR2 (germline): MNHNY, SVGAGI (reference sequence). Trimming took 7 bases from V and 0 from J; bases not matched to a gene: 9. CDR3 DNA: TGTGCCAGCAAACCTTTGGGGACAGCCTCTGGAAACACCATATATTTT. Residues: CASKPLGTASGNTIYF.

This CDR3 is CASSLGGTSSYEQYF. The CDR3 region has the DNA TGTGCCAGCAGCTTGGGCGGGACTAGCTCCTACGAGCAGTACTTC. This sequence joins TRBV11-3 and TRBJ2-7; 8 bases map to TRBD2. Germline V lookup: CDR1 SGHNT, CDR2 YENEEA. V shed 3 bases and J 0 bases; nucleotides not matched to a gene: 4. There are 15 residues in the CDR3.

The V gene is TRBV7-9, the J gene TRBJ1-1; no reliable D call. V lost 4 bases and J 0 bases, leaving 6 bases between the germline ends. Germline V CDR1 and CDR2: SEHNR, FQNEAQ (reference sequence). There are 13 residues in the CDR3. CDR3 residues: CASSSAMNTEAFF. Here the CDR3 DNA reads TGTGCCAGCAGCTCCGCTATGAACACTGAAGCTTTCTTT.

This rearrangement joins TRBV12-5 to TRBJ1-5, with 11 bases aligning to TRBD1. The J segment lost 5 bases and the V segment lost 0 bases, leaving 9 bases of the junction unmatched. This CDR3 region has 18 residues. The germline V gene encodes CDR1 LGHNT and CDR2 FRNRAP. In DNA, the CDR3 is TGTGCTAGTGGTTTGGTTACCGGGACAGGGGGGTATGATCAGCCCCAGCATTTT. Translation: CASGLVTGTGGYDQPQHF.

CDR3 sequence: CASRGTVNTEAFF. The CDR3, as DNA: TGTGCCAGCAGGGGGACAGTTAACACTGAAGCTTTCTTT. The chain links TRBV2 to TRBJ1-1, with 7 bases that match TRBD1. J lost 2 bases, V lost 6 bases, and 3 bases had no gene match. The CDR3 is made up of 13 amino acids. Germline CDR1 reads SNHLY; CDR2 reads FYNNEI.

The rearrangement links TRBV2 to TRBJ2-7; perhaps TRBD1 as D (6 bases). The CDR3 has 13 residues. V lost 7 bases and J 2 bases, leaving 12 bases between the germline ends. Germline V gene sequence: CDR1 SNHLY, CDR2 FYNNEI. Written as DNA, the CDR3 is TGTGCCAGCAAACGGGACACTACCTACGAGCAGTACTTC. Translating gives CASKRDTTYEQYF. The whole variable domain, filled in from reference TRBV2 and TRBJ2-7, reads EPEVTQTPSHQVTQMGQEVILRCVPISNHLYFYWYRQILGQKVEFLVSFYNNEISEKSEIFDDQFSVERPDGSNFTLKIRSTKLEDSAMYFCASKRDTTYEQYFGPGTRLTVT.

In its sample, this clone was seen a few times. V is TRBV18 and J is TRBJ2-1; perhaps TRBD2 as D (5 bases). Germline V gene sequence: CDR1 KGHSH, CDR2 LQKENI. This CDR3 region has 11 residues. Trimming shortened V by 3 bases and J by 9 bases, and 6 bases separated the two germline ends. CDR3 sequence: CASSPEVEQFF. CDR3 sequence (DNA): TGTGCCAGCTCACCGGAGGTTGAGCAGTTCTTC. Based on the CDR3 plus reference TRBV18 and TRBJ2-1, the full variable domain is NAGVMQNPRHLVRRRGQEARLRCSPMKGHSHVYWYRQLPEEGLKFMVYLQKENIIDESGMPKERFSAEFPKEGPSILRIQQVVRGDSAAYFCASSPEVEQFFGPGTRLTVL.

Only a few counts were recorded for this clone. This chain connects TRBV7-9 to TRBJ2-4; D possibly corresponds to TRBD2 (5 bases). This CDR3 comprises 13 residues. V lost 11 bases and J 3 bases, leaving 14 bases between the germline ends. CDR1 SEHNR and CDR2 FQNEAQ come from the germline V gene (reference sequence). The CDR3 sequence: CAAGIEVKNIQYF. Written as DNA, the CDR3 is TGTGCCGCGGGCATAGAGGTCAAAAACATTCAGTACTTC.

V is TRBV19 and J is TRBJ2-7; 9 bases agree with TRBD2. This CDR3 contains 13 residues. J gave up 3 bases and V 3 bases, and 0 bases lay outside the gene matches. Germline CDR1 is LNHDA and CDR2 is SQIVND (reference sequence). The CDR3: CASSMREGYEQYF. The CDR3, as DNA: TGTGCCAGTAGTATGCGGGAGGGCTACGAGCAGTACTTC.